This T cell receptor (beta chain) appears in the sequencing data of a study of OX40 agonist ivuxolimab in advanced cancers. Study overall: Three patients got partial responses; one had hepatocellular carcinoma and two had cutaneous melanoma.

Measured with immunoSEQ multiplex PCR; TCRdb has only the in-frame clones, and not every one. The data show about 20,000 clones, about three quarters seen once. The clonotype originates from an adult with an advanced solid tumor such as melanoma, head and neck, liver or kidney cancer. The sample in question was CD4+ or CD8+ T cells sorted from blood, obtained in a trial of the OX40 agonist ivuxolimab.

The CDR3 bases are TGTGCCTGGAGTGTAAGTGGCGGGAGTACCTACGAGCAGTACTTC. Its translation is CAWSVSGGSTYEQYF. The chain recombines TRBV30 with TRBJ2-7; 7 bases agree with TRBD2. V shed 0 bases and J 2 bases; nucleotides not matched to a gene: 7. This CDR3 has 15 residues. Germline V gene sequence: CDR1 GTSNPN, CDR2 SVGIG (reference sequence).